This T cell receptor beta chain was identified during a study of graft-versus-host responses after intestinal transplantation listed by TCRdb under 2021. A note on the overall study: Recipients received multivisceral, liver-intestinal, or isolated intestinal transplants. Alloreactive clones were identified by sequencing pre-transplant mixed lymphocyte reaction products and comparing them with unstimulated pre-transplant donor and recipient T cells. The cohort enrolled under 30 intestinal transplant recipients, one of whom was a retransplant, and 3 patients without pretransplant specimens were excluded. A peak of at least 4% donor T cells among recipient peripheral blood mononuclear cells was the definition used for donor T cell macrochimerism. After intestinal transplantation, graft-versus-host and host-versus-graft alloreactive T cell clones in the graft, circulation and bone marrow were tracked using bulk TCR-beta CDR3 sequencing. Rather than being sequenced by the commercial service, samples from a few later patients were sequenced in-house on an Illumina MiSeq and processed with MiXCR. Every recipient was given anti-thymocyte globulin induction, followed by 2 to 3 years of maintenance tacrolimus and steroids. Broad study findings and their caveats: In patients with donor T cell macrochimerism, the allografts had high GvH to HvG T cell clonal ratios. The conclusions were limited by the relatively low number and heterogeneity of the intestinal transplant patients. Early after transplant, peak levels of circulating GvH clones were associated with declines in HvG clones. GvH clones were detected in recipient bone marrow, and some of these GvH clones were observed earlier in ileal mucosa or blood, consistent with an intestinal mucosal origin.

In regard to this clone: Its antigen has not been determined. Qualities for individual bases were not recorded, and no much larger clone is one base off.

The time point label of this sample denotes: cells obtained before transplantation from donor or recipient. CD3+CD4+ and CD3+CD8+ populations were FACS-sorted from unstimulated pre-transplant donor and recipient cells taken from spleen or lymph nodes. The germline V gene yields MDHEN for CDR1 and SYDVKM for CDR2. V is clipped by 3 bases and J by 6 bases, and the sequence between their germline boundaries is 4 bases long. The CDR3 holds 11 amino acids from the cysteine to the phenylalanine. The only DNA kept is the CDR3, 33 bases in frame from the first base. Library preparation was by the immunoSEQ multiplex PCR assay. For most patients, genomic DNA was isolated using the Qiagen DNeasy Blood and Tissue Kit and was shipped frozen to Adaptive Biotechnologies for TCR sequencing. For most patients, genomic DNA was subjected to high-throughput TCR-beta CDR3 sequencing by Adaptive Biotechnologies. The original pipeline was this. TCR sequencing data were retrieved from Adaptive's ImmunoSEQ software for around 19 patients, whereas a few other patients were processed with MiXCR and VDJtools. To correct CD4 versus CD8 sorting errors, sequences present in both subsets at a frequency ratio below 5:1 were removed. Because the origin of CDR3 nucleotide sequences shared between donor and recipient could not be assigned, those sequences were removed. To be classed as alloreactive, a clone needed at least 2-fold expansion over unstimulated cells and a minimum CFSE-low frequency of 0.002% (template counts) or 0.001% (read counts). Mappable clones were those detected in sequenced pre-transplant spleen, lymph node, or MLR CFSE-low populations of the donor or recipient. Cumulative frequency of alloreactive clones was calculated as a percentage of all sequences weighted by copy number. TCRdb obtained this table from immuneACCESS and retained in-frame rearrangements with V and J assigned. These tables miss some clones; where compared with another copy, unresolved V genes account for less than half of the shortfall, and the remainder is unexplained. The DNA was the basis for D and trimming; V, J and clone size are from that table. The sample contains about 100,000 clones, more than 85% of them found a single time. The ten largest clones add up to around 1% of the sample.

The TCR was taken from a human donor who was the organ donor for an intestinal transplant. The V and J segments used are TRBV28 and TRBJ2-3; the D gene is unclear. The source material was unstimulated CD4+ T cells sorted from spleen or lymph node cells, sampled before transplant. This receptor has the CDR3 CASSFRDTQYF. The sequence in DNA is TGTGCCAGCAGTTTCAGGGATACGCAGTATTTT.